This TCR beta chain derives from a study of blood T cell repertoires in COVID-19. Study at large: PBMCs, B-cell-depleted T cells, or T cells provided the cDNA or gDNA that made up the material.

Using immunoSEQ multiplex PCR, the repertoire was profiled, and TCRdb retains in-frame clones only, with some absent. The table shows 100,000 to 130,000 clones, with less than 90% occurring only once. Germline CDR1 and CDR2: GTSNPN and SVGIG (reference sequence). The CDR3 contains 15 residues. V was pared by 4 bases and J by 0 bases, with 14 bases between. This sequence joins TRBV30 and TRBJ2-3; D is perhaps TRBD1 (7 bases). Sequencing was performed on peripheral blood. The sequence was obtained from a human donor in a cohort sampled during active COVID-19. The CDR3 DNA follows: TGTGCCTGGACCGCGACAGGGAGGAGCACAGATACGCAGTATTTT. As protein: CAWTATGRSTDTQYF. Together with reference TRBV30 and TRBJ2-3, the CDR3 gives the full variable domain: SQTIHQWPATLVQPVGSPLSLECTVEGTSNPNLYWYRQAAGRGLQLLFYSVGIGQISSEVPQNLSASRPQDRQFILSSKKLLLSDSGFYLCAWTATGRSTDTQYFGPGTRLTVL.